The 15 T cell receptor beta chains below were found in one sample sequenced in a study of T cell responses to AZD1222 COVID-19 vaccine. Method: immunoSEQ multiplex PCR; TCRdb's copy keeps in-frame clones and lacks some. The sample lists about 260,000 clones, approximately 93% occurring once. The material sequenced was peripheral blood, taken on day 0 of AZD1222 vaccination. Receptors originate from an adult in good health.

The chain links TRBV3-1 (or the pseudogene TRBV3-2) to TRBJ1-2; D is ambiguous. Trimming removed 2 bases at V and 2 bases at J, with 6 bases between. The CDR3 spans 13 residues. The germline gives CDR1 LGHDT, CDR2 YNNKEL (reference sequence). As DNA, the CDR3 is TGTGCCAGCAGCCAACCGGAAAACTATGGCTACACCTTC. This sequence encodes CASSQPENYGYTF.

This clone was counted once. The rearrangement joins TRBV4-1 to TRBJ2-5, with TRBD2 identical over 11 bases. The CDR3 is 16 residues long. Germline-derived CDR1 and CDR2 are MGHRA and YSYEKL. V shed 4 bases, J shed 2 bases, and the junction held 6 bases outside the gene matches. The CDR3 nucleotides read TGCGCCAGCAGCCCAAGTAGCGGGGGGGGGCAAGAGACCCAGTACTTC. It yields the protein CASSPSSGGGQETQYF.

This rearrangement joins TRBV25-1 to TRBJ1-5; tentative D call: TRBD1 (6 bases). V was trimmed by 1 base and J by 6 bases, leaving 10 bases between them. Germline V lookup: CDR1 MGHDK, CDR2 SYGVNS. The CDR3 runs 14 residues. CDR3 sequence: CASSESGAVQPQHF. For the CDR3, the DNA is TGTGCCAGCAGTGAATCAGGGGCGGTTCAGCCCCAGCATTTT.

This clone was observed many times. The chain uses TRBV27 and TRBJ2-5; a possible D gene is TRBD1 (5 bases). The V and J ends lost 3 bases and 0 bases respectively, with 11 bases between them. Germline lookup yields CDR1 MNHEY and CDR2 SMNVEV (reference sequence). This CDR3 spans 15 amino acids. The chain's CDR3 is CASSFGGAYQETQYF. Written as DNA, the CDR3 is TGTGCCAGCAGTTTTGGTGGGGCATACCAAGAGACCCAGTACTTC.

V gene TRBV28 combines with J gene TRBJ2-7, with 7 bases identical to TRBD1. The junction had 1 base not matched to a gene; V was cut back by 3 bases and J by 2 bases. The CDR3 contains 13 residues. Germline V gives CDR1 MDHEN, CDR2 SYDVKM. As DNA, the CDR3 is TGTGCCAGCAGTTTCGGGACAGCCTACGAGCAGTACTTC. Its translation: CASSFGTAYEQYF.

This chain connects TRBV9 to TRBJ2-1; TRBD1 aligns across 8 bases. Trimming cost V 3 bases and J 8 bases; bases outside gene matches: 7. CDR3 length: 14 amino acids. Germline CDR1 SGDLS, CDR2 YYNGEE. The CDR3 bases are TGTGCCAGCAGCGAACAGGGGGTGCCCTATGAGCAGTTCTTC. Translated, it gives CASSEQGVPYEQFF.

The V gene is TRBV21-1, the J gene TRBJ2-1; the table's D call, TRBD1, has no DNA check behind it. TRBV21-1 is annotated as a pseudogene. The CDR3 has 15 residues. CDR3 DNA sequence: TGTGCCAGCAGGCCCTACAGGGGGAATTGCAATGAGCAGTTCTTC. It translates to CASRPYRGNCNEQFF.

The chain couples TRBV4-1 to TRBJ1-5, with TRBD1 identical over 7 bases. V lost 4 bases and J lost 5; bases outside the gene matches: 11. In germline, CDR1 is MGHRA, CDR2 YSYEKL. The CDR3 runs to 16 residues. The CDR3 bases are TGCGCCAGCAGCCCTTCGGGGCAGGGGGGAGATCAGCCCCAGCATTTT. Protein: CASSPSGQGGDQPQHF.

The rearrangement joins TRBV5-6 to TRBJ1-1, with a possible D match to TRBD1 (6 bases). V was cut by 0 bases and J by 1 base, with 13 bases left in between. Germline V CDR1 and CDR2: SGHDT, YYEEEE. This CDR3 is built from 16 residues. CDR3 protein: CASSLGPPDRNTEAFF. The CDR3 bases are TGTGCCAGCAGCTTGGGCCCGCCGGACAGGAACACTGAAGCTTTCTTT.

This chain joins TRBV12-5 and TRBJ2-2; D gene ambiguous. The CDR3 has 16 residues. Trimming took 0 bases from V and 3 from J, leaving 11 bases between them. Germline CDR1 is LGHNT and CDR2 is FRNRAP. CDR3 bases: TGTGCTAGTGGTTTGGTAGTTAGTGGGGACACCGGGGAGCTGTTTTTT. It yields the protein CASGLVVSGDTGELFF.

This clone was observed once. The CDR3 bases are TGTGCCAGCAGACCCCTTTCGGCGCATAGCTCCTACAATGAGCAGTTCTTC. Its translation: CASRPLSAHSSYNEQFF. The chain recombines TRBV3-1 (or the pseudogene TRBV3-2) with TRBJ2-1; D unclear. The V and J ends lost 6 bases and 0 bases respectively, with 18 bases between them. Germline CDR1 and CDR2: LGHDT and YNNKEL (reference sequence). CDR3 size: 17 residues.

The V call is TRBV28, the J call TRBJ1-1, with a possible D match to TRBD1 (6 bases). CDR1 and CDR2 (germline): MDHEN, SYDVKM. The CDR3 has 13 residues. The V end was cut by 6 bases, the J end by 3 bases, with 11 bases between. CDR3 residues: CASSRGGHTEAFF. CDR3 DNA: TGTGCCAGCAGCCGGGGGGGCCACACTGAAGCTTTCTTT. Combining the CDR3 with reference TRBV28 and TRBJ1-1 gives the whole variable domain DVKVTQSSRYLVKRTGEKVFLECVQDMDHENMFWYRQDPGLGLRLIYFSYDVKMKEKGDIPEGYSVSREKKERFSLILESASTNQTSMYLCASSRGGHTEAFFGQGTRLTVV.

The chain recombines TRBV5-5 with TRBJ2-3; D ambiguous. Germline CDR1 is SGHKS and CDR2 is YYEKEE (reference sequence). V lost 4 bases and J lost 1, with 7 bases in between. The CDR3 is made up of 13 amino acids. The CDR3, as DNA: TGTGCCAGCAGCCCGAGCGGCACAGATACGCAGTATTTT. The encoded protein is CASSPSGTDTQYF.

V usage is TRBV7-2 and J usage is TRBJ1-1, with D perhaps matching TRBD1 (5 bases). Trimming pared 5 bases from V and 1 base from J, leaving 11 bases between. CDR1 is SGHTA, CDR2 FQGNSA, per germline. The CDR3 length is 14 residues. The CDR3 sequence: CASSLAGTNTEAFF. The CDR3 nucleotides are TGTGCCAGCAGCCTGGCAGGGACGAACACTGAAGCTTTCTTT.

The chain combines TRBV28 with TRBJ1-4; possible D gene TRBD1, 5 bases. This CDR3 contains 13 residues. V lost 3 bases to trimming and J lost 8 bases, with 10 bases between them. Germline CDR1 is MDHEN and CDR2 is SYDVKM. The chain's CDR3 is CASSFGDAEKLFF. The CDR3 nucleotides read TGTGCCAGCAGTTTTGGGGACGCGGAAAAACTGTTTTTT.